The sequence of this T cell receptor beta chain was determined in a study of OX40 agonist ivuxolimab in advanced cancers. Assay used: immunoSEQ multiplex PCR; TCRdb lists only in-frame clones, some missing. The data hold about 17,000 clones, with around 70% observed a single time. The V and J ends lost 3 bases and 4 bases respectively, with 7 bases between them. The CDR3 is 12 residues long. CDR1 SQVTM and CDR2 ANQGSEA come from the germline V gene. The V call is TRBV29-1, the J call TRBJ2-1; D call uncertain. The material sequenced was CD4+ or CD8+ T cells sorted from blood, taken in a trial of the OX40 agonist ivuxolimab. The TCR originated in an adult with an advanced solid tumor such as melanoma, head and neck, liver or kidney cancer. The CDR3: CSVEKAYNEQFF. CDR3 DNA: TGCAGCGTTGAGAAAGCTTACAATGAGCAGTTCTTC.